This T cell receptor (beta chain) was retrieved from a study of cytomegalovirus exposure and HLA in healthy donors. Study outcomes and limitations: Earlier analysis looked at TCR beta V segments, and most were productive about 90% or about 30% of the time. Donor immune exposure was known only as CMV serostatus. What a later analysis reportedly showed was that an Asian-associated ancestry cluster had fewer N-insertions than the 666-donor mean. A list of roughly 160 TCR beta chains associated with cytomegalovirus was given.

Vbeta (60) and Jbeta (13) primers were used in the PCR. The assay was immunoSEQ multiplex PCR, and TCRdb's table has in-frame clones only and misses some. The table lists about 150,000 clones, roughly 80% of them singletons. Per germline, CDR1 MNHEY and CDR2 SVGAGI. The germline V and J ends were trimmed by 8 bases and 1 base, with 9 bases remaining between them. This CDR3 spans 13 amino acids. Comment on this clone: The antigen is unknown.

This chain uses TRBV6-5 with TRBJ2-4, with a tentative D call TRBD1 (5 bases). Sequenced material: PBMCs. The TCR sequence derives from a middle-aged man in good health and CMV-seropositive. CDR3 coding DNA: TGTGCCAGCGCCGACAGCGCCAAAAACATTCAGTACTTC. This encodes CASADSAKNIQYF.